The 6 T cell receptor beta chains below were found in one sample sequenced in a study of T cell changes during pregnancy in multiple sclerosis (dated by TCRdb to between 2018 and 2021). Libraries were built with the immunoSEQ multiplex PCR assay. TCRdb stores this immuneACCESS table with in-frame sequences only. Part of the clones is absent; in the studies checked, under half of the shortfall reflects unresolved V genes, and no reason is known for the rest. Here the sample has over 90,000 clones; less than 95% occur a single time. Of the sample, 0.7% to 0.9% is held by the ten largest clones. The sample was peripheral blood, taken in the second trimester of pregnancy. Receptors originate from a female donor in good health, enrolled as a control in a pregnancy study.

The chain couples TRBV5-1 to TRBJ1-2, with 8 positions matching TRBD1. Per the germline V gene, CDR1 is SGHRS and CDR2 is YFSETQ. The junction had 2 bases not matched to a gene; V was cut back by 0 bases and J by 7 bases. This CDR3 has 13 amino acids. The CDR3 nucleotides are TGCGCCAGCAGCTTGGAAACAGGGGGTGGCTACACCTTC. The encoded protein is CASSLETGGGYTF.

This clone was counted once. This chain links TRBV5-6 with TRBJ2-7; D unclear. Trimming pared 0 bases from V and 3 bases from J, leaving 7 bases between. The CDR3 is 13 residues long. Germline V gene lookup returns CDR1 SGHDT and CDR2 YYEEEE. The CDR3 is CASSLAPSYEQYF. Written as DNA, the CDR3 is TGTGCCAGCAGCTTGGCCCCTAGCTACGAGCAGTACTTC.

The rearrangement joins TRBV6-1 to TRBJ1-2; D not resolved. Germline CDR1 MNHNS, CDR2 SASEGT. V lost 7 bases to trimming and J lost 4 bases, with 13 bases between them. CDR3 length: 13 amino acids. In DNA form, the CDR3 reads TGTGCCAGCATCCGATCCCAGGTCTATGGCTACACCTTC. Its protein product is CASIRSQVYGYTF.

This clone appeared a single time. The chain joins TRBV9 to TRBJ2-5; weak D call: TRBD2 (7 bases). The CDR3 is made up of 21 amino acids. Trimming left V 3 bases short and J 0 bases short, with 30 bases between. Germline CDR1 is SGDLS and CDR2 is YYNGEE. CDR3 protein: CASSAEGGWGRGLGYQETQYF. The CDR3 nucleotides read TGTGCCAGCAGCGCGGAGGGGGGGTGGGGAAGAGGGTTGGGGTACCAAGAGACCCAGTACTTC.

The chain carries TRBV7-8 and TRBJ2-7, with 7 bases fitting TRBD2. V dropped 0 bases and J dropped 1; count of bases not matched to a gene: 0. The CDR3 runs 14 residues. The germline V gene encodes CDR1 SGHVS and CDR2 FQNEAQ. The CDR3 region is CASSLASGSYEQYF. CDR3 sequence (DNA): TGTGCCAGCAGCTTAGCTAGCGGGTCCTACGAGCAGTACTTC.

The chain carries TRBV6-5 and TRBJ1-6; no firm D call. The V end was cut by 6 bases, the J end by 8 bases, with 17 bases between. The CDR3 contains 15 residues. Germline values: CDR1 MNHEY, CDR2 SVGAGI. The CDR3 coding sequence is TGTGCCAGCAGCCGCGCCGGGAAGGGAGATTCACCCCTCCACTTT. It yields the protein CASSRAGKGDSPLHF.